This TCR beta chain was documented in a study of blood T cell repertoires in COVID-19. CDR3 length: 16 residues. Per germline, CDR1 GTSNPN and CDR2 SVGIG (reference sequence). V dropped 2 bases and J dropped 0 bases, with 14 bases sitting between them. TCRdb's copy holds only in-frame clones and misses some; the assay was immunoSEQ multiplex PCR. In the table there are 380,000 or so clones, more than 75% of which are singletons. This receptor was taken from a woman aged 30 to 39 with acute COVID-19. Material for sequencing was PBMCs or T cells enriched from blood (not recorded which). The J gene is TRBJ1-5, the V gene TRBV30; the D gene is possibly TRBD1 (6 bases). CDR3 loop: CAWSFTGKYSNQPQHF. DNA for the CDR3: TGTGCCTGGAGTTTTACAGGGAAGTATAGCAATCAGCCCCAGCATTTT.